This passage covers 3 T cell receptor beta chains from one sample sequenced in a study of T-cell memory formation after mild COVID-19. TCRdb re-derived calls from the 5' RACE reads in MiXCR, one entry per CDR3 protein. The sample includes about 190,000 distinct CDR3 sequences, around 20% of them seen just once. The sample was PBMCs or a T cell subset sorted from them (not recorded which). All receptors come from an adult woman who had mild COVID-19 (a few samples of this study predate the infection). Cell type and time point are not known.

Turning to this clonotype: The junction departs from the called germline gene at one end, perhaps through a read error. The chain uses TRBV5-1 and TRBJ2-5; D gene uncertain. Germline V gene sequence: CDR1 SGHRS, CDR2 YFSETQ. CDR3 length equals 15 residues. The CDR3, as DNA: TGCGCCAGCAGCTTCCAAGATTACACCCAAGATACCCAGTACTTC. Its protein product is CASSFQDYTQDTQYF.

The sample holds a few counts of this clonotype. This chain links TRBV6-1 with TRBJ1-1; D gene unclear. V was trimmed by 5 bases and J by 6 bases, leaving 13 bases between them. CDR3 length: 13 residues. Germline V gene sequence: CDR1 MNHNS, CDR2 SASEGT. Here the CDR3 DNA reads TGTGCCAGCAGTATACATGAAATCTCTGAAGCTTTCTTT. This sequence encodes CASSIHEISEAFF.

This clonotype was seen only a few times. The CDR3 sequence is CASTPTRWTTYQETQYF. CDR3 nucleotides: TGTGCCAGCACCCCGACCCGATGGACAACATACCAAGAGACCCAGTACTTC. The chain employs TRBV7-2 and TRBJ2-5; TRBD1 might be the D (5 bases). The CDR3 loop spans 17 amino acids. Germline CDR1 is SGHTA and CDR2 is FQGNSA. The germline V and J ends were trimmed by 7 bases and 0 bases, with 21 bases remaining between them.